Listed below are T cell receptor beta chains from one sample, sequenced in a study of blood T cell repertoires in COVID-19. Profiling relied on immunoSEQ multiplex PCR, and the TCRdb table lists in-frame clones only, not all of them. This table holds over 150,000 clones, about 90% found once. The sequenced sample consisted of PBMCs or T cells enriched from blood (not recorded which). The receptors stem from a woman aged 50 to 60 who had recovered from COVID-19. CDR3s include the opening cysteine and the closing phenylalanine or tryptophan. Fields, in order: D gene, V gene, J gene, clone size, CDR3 protein, CDR3 DNA. D genes are given only for firm matches. Some rows have no size entry. The others give once, few or many, or a class for an expanded clone.

>-|TRBV4-1|TRBJ2-4|-
CASSQDLRQTSNIQYF
TGCGCCAGCAGCCAAGATTTGCGTCAAACTAGCAACATTCAGTACTTC
>-|TRBV19|TRBJ1-1|few
CASSIPAYNTEAFF
TGTGCCAGTAGTATTCCCGCCTATAACACTGAAGCTTTCTTT
>TRBD2|TRBV4-1|TRBJ2-1|-
CASSEGVSTSGRARIF
TGCGCCAGCAGCGAAGGGGTCTCGACTAGCGGGAGGGCCAGGATCTTC
>-|TRBV18|TRBJ2-3|-
CASSPPGLSTDTQYF
TGTGCCAGCTCACCACCGGGGCTGAGCACAGATACGCAGTATTTT
>TRBD1|TRBV5-8|TRBJ2-5|-
CASSKGQGRETQYF
TGTGCCAGCAGCAAGGGACAGGGCAGGGAGACCCAGTACTTC
>TRBD2|TRBV4-2|TRBJ2-7|-
CASSQASGQSYEQYF
TGTGCCAGCAGCCAAGCTAGCGGGCAATCCTACGAGCAGTACTTC
>TRBD1|TRBV7-2|TRBJ2-1|-
CASSSFTGGNEQFF
TGTGCCAGCAGCTCTTTCACAGGGGGCAATGAGCAGTTCTTC
>-|TRBV6-2/TRBV6-3|TRBJ2-6|-
CASSYGASGANVLTF
TGTGCCAGCAGTTACGGAGCTTCAGGGGCCAACGTCCTGACTTTC
>TRBD2|TRBV19|TRBJ2-7|-
CASKAGLADFYEQYF
TGTGCCAGTAAAGCAGGACTAGCGGACTTCTACGAGCAGTACTTC
>TRBD1|TRBV28|TRBJ1-1|-
CASSPPGTGGGDEAFF
TGTGCCAGCAGTCCCCCCGGGACAGGAGGGGGGGATGAAGCTTTCTTT
>TRBD2|TRBV14|TRBJ2-1|-
CASSRRLAGVSFDFEQFF
TGTGCCAGCAGCCGGAGACTAGCGGGAGTTAGCTTTGATTTTGAGCAGTTCTTC
>-|TRBV5-1|TRBJ1-5|-
CASSLVPGGQPQHF
TGCGCCAGCAGCTTGGTGCCGGGGGGACAGCCCCAGCATTTT
>-|TRBV6-5|TRBJ1-5|-
CASSHTNNQPQHF
TGTGCCAGCAGCCATACAAATAATCAGCCCCAGCATTTT
>TRBD1|TRBV19|TRBJ2-3|-
CASSTTGTGAPDTQYF
TGTGCCAGTAGTACGACCGGGACAGGGGCGCCGGATACGCAGTATTTT
>TRBD2|TRBV4-2|TRBJ2-1|-
CASSQLSGPNNEQFF
TGTGCCAGCAGCCAGCTTAGCGGGCCGAACAATGAGCAGTTCTTC
>TRBD2|TRBV6-1|TRBJ2-5|-
CASSRPGGGETQYF
TGTGCCAGCAGCCGGCCTGGCGGGGGGGAGACCCAGTACTTC
>TRBD1|TRBV6-5|TRBJ1-5|-
CASSPYRDRVSAQHF
TGTGCCAGCAGTCCATACCGGGACAGGGTCTCGGCCCAGCATTTT
>TRBD2|TRBV30|TRBJ2-3|-
CAWRTSTRTDTQYF
TGTGCCTGGAGGACTAGCACACGCACAGATACGCAGTATTTT